In this sample, the clone carrying this T cell receptor beta chain turned up a few times. Its antigen is as yet unknown. This sample was included in a study of T cells in Graves' hyperthyroidism and ophthalmopathy. Study as a whole: Staff took peripheral blood when the initial diagnosis was made, before any treatment began.

Stable Graves' hyperthyroidism denoted no ophthalmopathy progression over 18 months. This CDR3 is built from 16 residues. With 3 bases clipped from V and 1 base from J, the junction kept 8 bases outside the gene matches. Per the germline V gene, CDR1 is SGHDN and CDR2 is FVKESK. Researchers took RNA transcripts and amplified the TCR beta CDR3 regions from them. First-round RT-PCR of the TCR CDR3 relied on the HTBI primer set. TCRdb processed the multiplex PCR reads anew with MiXCR; each CDR3 protein has one entry. This sample has roughly 570,000 distinct CDR3 sequences, with around 14% found just once. Study-level findings and limits: Ophthalmopathy prediction by the model preceded onset by a median 6.5 months.

The sequenced sample consisted of blood. This clonotype originated in a woman aged 25 to 45 with Graves' hyperthyroidism. The chain carries TRBV14 and TRBJ2-5; 7 nucleotides align to TRBD1. CDR3 protein: CASSHSGGPVQETQYF. The CDR3 nucleotides are TGTGCCAGCAGCCACTCAGGGGGTCCCGTCCAAGAGACCCAGTACTTC. Filled out from reference TRBV14 and TRBJ2-5, the complete variable domain reads EAGVTQFPSHSVIEKGQTVTLRCDPISGHDNLYWYRRVMGKEIKFLLHFVKESKQDESGMPNNRFLAERTGGTYSTLKVQPAELEDSGVYFCASSHSGGPVQETQYFGPGTRLLVL.